A selection of T cell receptor beta chains follows, all from one sample in a study of blood T cell repertoires in COVID-19. Using immunoSEQ multiplex PCR, the repertoire was profiled, and TCRdb retains in-frame clones only, with some absent. The table records approximately 110,000 clones, approximately 85% of them present only once. The sequencing input was peripheral blood. The origin of the receptors is an elderly woman with COVID-19, enrolled during active disease. CDR3s include the opening cysteine and the closing phenylalanine or tryptophan. Fields, in order: V gene, J gene, clone size, D gene, CDR3 protein, CDR3 DNA. A D gene is named only where the DNA matches it firmly. Where a row states a size, it is once, few, many or the class of an expanded clone; other rows omit it.

TRBV18	TRBJ1-3	NA	TRBD1	CASSPGQGAPISGNTIYF	TGTGCCAGCTCACCCGGACAGGGGGCTCCAATCTCTGGAAACACCATATATTTT
TRBV6-2/TRBV6-3	TRBJ1-2	NA	TRBD1	CASSWTGGLDGYTF	TGTGCCAGCAGTTGGACAGGGGGACTTGATGGCTACACCTTC
TRBV27	TRBJ2-1	NA	NA	CASRPDSSSYNEQFF	TGTGCCAGCAGGCCCGACAGTAGCTCCTACAATGAGCAGTTCTTC
TRBV7-9	TRBJ2-1	once	TRBD2	CASRSGGGASSEQFF	TGTGCCAGCAGATCGGGGGGGGGCGCGTCTAGTGAGCAGTTCTTC
TRBV19	TRBJ2-7	NA	NA	CASAAGPSYEQYF	TGTGCCTCCGCGGCGGGCCCCTCCTACGAGCAGTACTTC
TRBV3-1/TRBV3-2	TRBJ1-5	NA	TRBD1	CASRQTGGNQPQHF	TGTGCCAGCCGCCAAACAGGGGGCAATCAGCCCCAGCATTTT
TRBV20-1	TRBJ2-5	few	NA	CSVRAQETQYF	TGCAGTGTTAGGGCTCAAGAGACCCAGTACTTC
TRBV9	TRBJ1-6	once	NA	CASSVQGSGVGSPLHF	TGTGCCAGCAGCGTACAGGGTTCGGGGGTTGGTTCACCCCTCCACTTT
TRBV5-1	TRBJ1-1	NA	TRBD1	CASSPTGGDTEAFF	TGCGCCAGCAGCCCTACAGGGGGGGACACTGAAGCTTTCTTT
TRBV6-5	TRBJ2-7	NA	TRBD1	CASSYSAGGGYEQYF	TGTGCCAGCAGTTACTCGGCAGGGGGCGGATACGAGCAGTACTTC
TRBV7-2	TRBJ2-2	NA	TRBD2	CATDSGTNTGELFF	TGTGCCACGGATAGCGGGACCAACACCGGGGAGCTGTTTTTT
TRBV5-1	TRBJ1-1	NA	TRBD1	CASSLADRGLLNTEAFF	TGCGCCAGCAGCTTGGCAGACAGGGGCCTACTGAACACTGAAGCTTTCTTT
TRBV24-1	TRBJ2-1	few	TRBD1	CATSETPGQGTYNEQFF	TGTGCCACCAGTGAGACACCGGGACAGGGGACGTACAATGAGCAGTTCTTC
TRBV4-2	TRBJ2-3	NA	NA	CASSQDPLGGGTDTQYF	TGTGCCAGCAGCCAAGACCCCCTGGGAGGAGGCACAGATACGCAGTATTTT
TRBV5-1	TRBJ2-3	NA	NA	CASSFRVAEPTDTQYF	TGCGCCAGCAGCTTTCGGGTAGCGGAGCCCACAGATACGCAGTATTTT
TRBV11-1	TRBJ2-1	NA	NA	CASSPPGLTQYNEQFF	TGTGCCAGCAGCCCCCCTGGACTAACCCAATACAATGAGCAGTTCTTC
TRBV10-2	TRBJ2-7	NA	TRBD2	CASSESTGLPGRQYF	TGCGCCAGCAGTGAGTCGACGGGACTACCCGGCCGGCAGTACTTC
TRBV18	TRBJ1-4	NA	NA	CASRGTAGSNEKLFF	TGTGCCAGCCGCGGGACGGCGGGGTCTAATGAAAAACTGTTTTTT
TRBV25-1	TRBJ2-7	NA	NA	CASSDCTRLYEQYF	TGTGCCAGCAGTGACTGTACCAGGCTCTACGAGCAGTACTTC
TRBV15	TRBJ2-7	NA	NA	CATSRDAGTYYEQYF	TGTGCCACCAGCAGAGATGCCGGGACTTATTACGAGCAGTACTTC
TRBV10-3	TRBJ2-7	NA	NA	CAISESGEAYEQYF	TGTGCCATCAGTGAGTCCGGGGAAGCCTACGAGCAGTACTTC
TRBV28	TRBJ2-1	once	TRBD2	CASSLLELAAEQFF	TGTGCCAGCAGTTTACTGGAACTAGCGGCGGAACAGTTCTTC
TRBV18	TRBJ2-5	NA	TRBD1	CASSAGTVQETQYF	TGTGCCAGCTCAGCCGGGACAGTGCAAGAGACCCAGTACTTC